This T cell receptor beta chain was recorded in a study of beta chain features in type 1 diabetes (dated by TCRdb to the late 2010s). Turning to the overall study: No differences in mean age, gender distribution, total cell number or subset yield were found between patients and healthy donors. A total of 90 million to 120 million sorted cells were examined across all samples, and a strong correlation was observed between cell number per subset and RNA yield. In the study, TCRB repertoires of sorted circulating CD4+ T cell subsets from recently diagnosed type 1 diabetes patients were compared with those of matched healthy donors. Regulatory and stem cell-like memory subsets were isolated from only 8 patients and about eight healthy donors, whereas naive and central memory subsets came from all 28 donors. What the authors observed across the whole study: HLA sub-analyses involved small numbers of individuals, so any influence of HLA type on TCRB rearrangement remained unresolved. A moderate but significant shortening of TCRB CDR3 length was observed in type 1 diabetes patients in all four CD4+ subsets. Naive, central memory and regulatory TCRB repertoires appeared to be more similar among patients than among healthy donors. Sequencing cDNA rather than genomic DNA could over-represent highly expressing activated cells, although activation and CD3 levels did not differ between groups. At VDJ recombination sites, type 1 diabetes patients had fewer insertions and more deleted nucleotides, which implies abnormalities in thymic rearrangement. Shorter templates might be favored by PCR, yet because patient and control samples were amplified and corrected together, any such skew would affect both groups equally.

Each donor gave one peripheral blood draw, roughly 0.11 L on average, collected into heparinised tubes. Using a panel that included CD45RO, CCR7, CD25, CD127, CD95 and CD27, naive, central memory, regulatory and stem cell-like memory CD4+ T cells were sorted on a BD FACSAria II. Purity was above 95% for every sorted population. PBMCs were isolated immediately by Lymphoprep density gradient centrifugation and stained directly without culture. To minimize batch effects, samples were stained and sorted in pairs, one healthy donor with one patient per experiment. As concerns this clone: It lacks a known antigen. Nothing much larger sits one base from this clone, and base qualities are not available.

CDR3 length: 14 amino acids, cysteine to phenylalanine. Only the CDR3 DNA is retained, 42 bases long and in frame from the first base. CDR1 SGDLS and CDR2 YYNGEE were looked up in the germline V gene. V loses 5 bases of germline sequence and J loses 1 base, and the interval between the two ends is 12 bases. The entire isolated RNA was reverse transcribed using the High Capacity cDNA Reverse Transcription Kit, and thus expressed TCRB transcripts were sequenced. Deep immunoSEQ sequencing was applied to naive, central memory and regulatory T cell samples, giving an average of roughly 3.6 million total reads per sample. Sorted cells were lysed in RLT buffer, and RNA was extracted using DNase-treated RNeasy Micro or Mini kits according to cell number. To prevent cross-contamination, each cell subset was processed individually, whereas patient and healthy donor samples were processed jointly. The immunoSEQ multiplex PCR was used to amplify TCRB sequences from cDNA, yielding 87-bp fragments that span the CDR3 region. Sequencing of the amplicons was done on the Illumina HiSeq platform. The authors processed their data as follows. PCR bias was computationally corrected using synthetic template baselines, reads within Hamming distance 2 were collapsed, and singletons that could not be merged were discarded. Reads were aligned against IMGT so that V, D and J genes, CDR3 length and insertions or deletions at six rearrangement sites could be assigned. Within each subset, clonotype counts were normalized to sorted cell number, after which true diversity and Gini coefficients were computed with the tcR R package. The overlap coefficient, calculated on TCRB nucleotide sequences, was used to quantify repertoire sharing. In its TCRdb copy, this immuneACCESS table keeps in-frame sequences only and misses some clones. Where compared with another copy, unresolved V genes explain less than half of these, and the others have no known cause. That table gives V, J and clone size, and the DNA gave D and trimming. The sample data list roughly 140,000 clones, and about 9.4% of these were observed just once. The ten most abundant clones make up 0.4% to 0.55% of the sample.

The chain couples TRBV9 to TRBJ1-1, and perhaps TRBD1 as D gene, on 6 matching bases. Sequencing was performed on central memory CD4+ T cells from blood. This TCR derives from a man between 25 and 39 years old with type 1 diabetes. The CDR3 loop reads CASSLKTGNTEAFF. The DNA is as follows: TGTGCCAGCAGTCTCAAGACAGGGAACACTGAAGCTTTCTTT.